This T cell receptor (beta chain) was sequenced for a study of T-cell memory formation after mild COVID-19. Study summary: TCR clusters showed largely donor specificity. Study outcomes and limitations: Some SARS-CoV-2-responding clones were already detected in memory before infection. A second wave expanding day 15 to 37 was CD4+-biased; contracting clones were balanced.

CDR1 is LGHNA, CDR2 YSLEER, per germline. The V gene lost 0 bases and the J gene lost 11 bases, with 17 bases spanning the gap. The CDR3 totals 16 residues. Details on this clonotype: Antigen unknown.

Barcoded TCR alpha and TCR beta cDNA libraries with UMIs came from 5'RACE using constant-segment primers. A single record per CDR3 protein comes from TCRdb applying MiXCR to the 5' RACE reads. The table has roughly 300,000 distinct CDR3 sequences, around 15% seen once. Sequencing input: PBMCs or a T cell subset sorted from them (not recorded which). The V call is TRBV4-3, the J call TRBJ1-6; D is perhaps TRBD1 (6 bases). The sequence came from a man aged 18 to 29 who had mild COVID-19 (a few samples of this study predate the infection). Cell type and time point are not known. CDR3 nucleotides: TGCGCCAGCAGCCAAGACAGGGGCTGGGGAGTACCACCCCTCCACTTT. It translates to CASSQDRGWGVPPLHF.